The 11 T cell receptor beta chains below come from one sample, sequenced in a study of CD8 T cells in ankylosing spondylitis (dated 2017 in TCRdb). Library preparation employed 5' RACE. TCRdb lists the instrument as Illumina HiSeq 2500. Using fastp at Q25 and MiXCR, TCRdb reprocessed the public reads and kept productive beta chains. Entries are consolidated by CDR3 protein sequence, retaining the most common genes and DNA. The sample table holds 85,000 to 100,000 distinct CDR3 sequences, of which roughly 8.3% were seen once. The top ten hold 9.9% of the sample. Material: blood, either unsorted or a sorted T cell fraction (not recorded which). The source is a male donor with ankylosing spondylitis or in good health (not recorded which).

V and J are TRBV5-1 and TRBJ2-5, with a weak D call TRBD1 (6 bases). This CDR3 is 16 amino acids long. CDR1 and CDR2 (germline): SGHRS, YFSETQ. V lost 2 bases and J lost 2, with 16 bases in between. DNA for the CDR3: TGCGCCAGCAGCTTTGCCCCCTCCGGGACACAAGAGACCCAGTACTTC. Translation: CASSFAPSGTQETQYF.

This clonotype came up many times. V gene TRBV7-9 combines with J gene TRBJ2-7, with D maybe TRBD2 (6 bases). CDR1 and CDR2 (germline): SEHNR, FQNEAQ (reference sequence). CDR3 length: 15 amino acids. Deletions cut 1 base from V and 2 bases from J, with 12 bases between. The CDR3 here is CASSLGGGIPYEQYF. CDR3 coding DNA: TGTGCCAGCAGCTTAGGCGGAGGGATCCCCTACGAGCAGTACTTC.

This clonotype was observed many times. The chain couples TRBV2 to TRBJ1-6; the D is unclear. V was pared by 11 bases and J by 7 bases, with 15 bases between. CDR1 and CDR2 (germline): SNHLY, FYNNEI. This CDR3 has 13 amino acids. The CDR3 protein is CAGYREHNSPLHF. CDR3 in DNA: TGTGCCGGCTATCGGGAGCACAATTCACCCCTCCACTTT.

With regard to this clonotype: This clone may be a read error of a much larger clone one base away. CDR3 loop: CASSQDWAGGPRDMQYF. The CDR3 nucleotides are TGTGCCAGCAGCCAAGATTGGGCGGGGGGGCCAAGAGATATGCAGTATTTT. The V and J genes are TRBV4-2 and TRBJ2-3; 9 positions agree with TRBD2. Germline V gene data show CDR1 as LGHNA and CDR2 as YNFKEQ. The CDR3 spans 17 residues.

This clonotype has ten or more counts. The V call is TRBV6-5, the J call TRBJ2-2; perhaps TRBD2 as D (5 bases). Germline loops: CDR1 MNHEY, CDR2 SVGAGI. Trimming shortened V by 11 bases and J by 9 bases, and 16 bases separated the two germline ends. The CDR3 has 12 residues. CDR3 bases: TGTGCCGTCGGAGGCGCCGTTAGGGAGCTGTTTTTT. Its translation is CAVGGAVRELFF.

This clonotype was seen many times. This rearrangement joins TRBV7-8 to TRBJ2-2; no clear D gene. Germline V gives CDR1 SGHVS, CDR2 FQNEAQ. CDR3 length equals 15 residues. Trimming pared 2 bases from V and 0 bases from J, leaving 7 bases between. CDR3 in DNA: TGTGCCAGCAGCTTATACCACGCGAACACCGGGGAGCTGTTTTTT. Its translation: CASSLYHANTGELFF.

The sample holds a few counts of this clonotype. The rearrangement links TRBV7-9 to TRBJ2-1; possibly TRBD1 or TRBD2 for D (6 bases each). This CDR3 is 15 amino acids long. The V gene lost 7 bases and the J gene lost 0 bases, with 13 bases spanning the gap. Germline assignment: CDR1 SEHNR and CDR2 FQNEAQ (reference sequence). Here the CDR3 reads CASKGGESSYNEQFF. The CDR3 DNA sequence: TGTGCCAGCAAGGGGGGTGAAAGCTCCTACAATGAGCAGTTCTTC.

This clonotype was seen many times. The chain links TRBV7-8 to TRBJ1-1; D is possibly TRBD1 (5 bases). The CDR3 length is 11 residues. V shed 3 bases and J shed 8 bases, with 7 bases lying between them. The V gene's germline CDR1 is SGHVS and CDR2 FQNEAQ. CDR3 loop: CASSFAGEAFF. In DNA form, the CDR3 reads TGTGCCAGCAGCTTCGCAGGGGAAGCTTTCTTT.

This clonotype has ten or more counts. The rearrangement uses TRBV7-2 and TRBJ2-7; D is undetermined. The V gene's germline CDR1 is SGHTA and CDR2 FQGNSA. The V end was cut by 6 bases, the J end by 7 bases, with 10 bases between. The CDR3 has 11 amino acids. The CDR3 nucleotides are TGTGCCAGCAGGACTTTGGGTGAGCAGTACTTC. Its protein is CASRTLGEQYF.

V usage is TRBV12-3 or TRBV12-4 and J usage is TRBJ2-2; 7 nucleotides line up with TRBD1. J was trimmed by 2 bases and V by 8 bases; bases with no gene match: 2. The CDR3 runs 13 residues. CDR3 amino acids: CASRDRNTGELFF. CDR3 nucleotide sequence: TGTGCCAGCCGGGACAGAAACACCGGGGAGCTGTTTTTT.

The rearrangement joins TRBV7-9 to TRBJ1-6, with D perhaps TRBD1 (5 bases). V was cut by 10 bases and J by 7 bases, with 14 bases left in between. The CDR3 has 13 amino acids. Looked up from germline, CDR1 is SEHNR and CDR2 is FQNEAQ (reference sequence). The chain's CDR3 is CATTGTMNSPLHF. CDR3 bases: TGTGCCACAACCGGGACGATGAATTCACCCCTCCACTTT.